The entry below gives a single T cell receptor beta chain sequence along with its context. The antigen remains unidentified. This entry belongs to a study of T cells after yellow fever vaccination. Germline V CDR1 and CDR2: MNHEY, SVGAGI. Trimming pared 2 bases from V and 4 bases from J, leaving 17 bases between. The CDR3 is made up of 17 amino acids. General observations from the study: FACS-sorted repertoires could harbor abundant contaminating bulk-population clonotypes. Only a small proportion of the clonotypes turned up in both the CD4 and the CD8 compartments, likely arising from convergent recombination. Most clones from primary vaccination were detected again post-booster (just over 95% CD4, more than 85% CD8).

TCRdb used MiXCR to reprocess the 5' RACE reads, holding one entry per CDR3 protein. The repertoire includes hundreds of thousands of distinct CDR3 sequences, about a fifth of them detected once, and roughly 16% sits in the top ten. The sample was PBMCs, taken approximately 22 days after the first yellow fever vaccination. This sequence was found in a man younger than 35 who received the YFV17D yellow fever vaccine. The genes are TRBV6-5 and TRBJ2-2; D gene ambiguous. CDR3 sequence: CASSYNLIFHSTGELFF. The CDR3 DNA reads as TGTGCCAGCAGTTACAACTTAATATTTCACAGCACCGGGGAGCTGTTTTTT.